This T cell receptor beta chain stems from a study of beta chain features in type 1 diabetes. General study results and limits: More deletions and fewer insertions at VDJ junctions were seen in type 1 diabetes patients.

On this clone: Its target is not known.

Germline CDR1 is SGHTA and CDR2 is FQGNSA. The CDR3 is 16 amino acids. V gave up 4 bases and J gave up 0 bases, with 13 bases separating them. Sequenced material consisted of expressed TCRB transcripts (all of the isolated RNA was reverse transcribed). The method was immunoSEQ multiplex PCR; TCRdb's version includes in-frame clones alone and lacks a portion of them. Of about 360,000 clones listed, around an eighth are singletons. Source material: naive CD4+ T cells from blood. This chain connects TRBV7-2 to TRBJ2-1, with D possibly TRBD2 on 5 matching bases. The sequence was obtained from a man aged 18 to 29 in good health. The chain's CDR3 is CASSSHLGSSYNEQFF. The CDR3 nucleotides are TGTGCCAGCAGCTCTCATCTAGGGAGCTCCTACAATGAGCAGTTCTTC.